Below are 21 T cell receptor beta chains sequenced from a single sample in a study of OX40 agonist ivuxolimab in advanced cancers. Data came from immunoSEQ multiplex PCR; TCRdb stores just in-frame clones and leaves some out. The sample has 70,000 to 80,000 clones; roughly 88% are singletons. Sequencing used CD4+ or CD8+ T cells sorted from blood, obtained in a trial of the OX40 agonist ivuxolimab. The origin of the receptors is an adult with an advanced solid tumor such as melanoma, head and neck, liver or kidney cancer.

The chain is built from TRBV28 and TRBJ2-1; weak D call: TRBD2 (6 bases). The CDR3 consists of 13 residues. Between the trimmed V and J ends, which lost 6 bases and 5 bases, there was a span of 11 bases. The germline V gene encodes CDR1 MDHEN and CDR2 SYDVKM. CDR3 sequence: CASSRGLNNEQFF. CDR3 coding DNA: TGTGCCAGCAGCCGGGGACTTAACAATGAGCAGTTCTTC.

V is TRBV19 and J is TRBJ2-5, with no clear D. Germline-derived CDR1 and CDR2 are LNHDA and SQIVND (reference sequence). This CDR3 has 13 amino acids. Trimming took off 6 bases at V and 5 bases at J, with 13 bases between the two ends. In DNA form, the CDR3 reads TGTGCCAGTAGGGATATATTTAGCGAGACCCAGTACTTC. Translating gives CASRDIFSETQYF.

J is TRBJ1-2 and V is TRBV9; 7 nucleotides align to TRBD1. The germline V gene encodes CDR1 SGDLS and CDR2 YYNGEE. CDR3 length: 14 amino acids. J lost 3 bases, V lost 3 bases, and 5 bases had no gene match. The CDR3 DNA sequence: TGTGCCAGCAGCGCGGGCCAGGGGGACTATGGCTACACCTTC. This gives the protein CASSAGQGDYGYTF.

The chain joins TRBV28 to TRBJ1-2; no clear D. CDR3 size: 11 residues. Germline V lookup: CDR1 MDHEN, CDR2 SYDVKM. The germline V and J ends were trimmed by 3 bases and 3 bases, with 2 bases remaining between them. CDR3 nucleotides: TGTGCCAGCAGTTTGTACTATGGCTACACCTTC. This sequence encodes CASSLYYGYTF.

The rearrangement links TRBV6-5 to TRBJ1-1; the match to TRBD1 covers 7 bases. Germline lookup yields CDR1 MNHEY and CDR2 SVGAGI. With 1 base clipped from V and 2 bases from J, the junction kept 7 bases outside the gene matches. CDR3 length: 16 amino acids. The DNA of the CDR3 is TGTGCCAGCAGTTACTTCGCGGGACAGAGCAACACTGAAGCTTTCTTT. Its translation: CASSYFAGQSNTEAFF.

This clone occurred once. V and J are TRBV7-2 and TRBJ1-2; no firm D call. This CDR3 has 14 amino acids. Germline CDR1 and CDR2: SGHTA and FQGNSA. V lost 1 base and J lost 1, with 7 bases in between. CDR3 coding DNA: TGTGCCAGCAGCTTAGACAACGGTAACTATGGCTACACCTTC. Translating it yields CASSLDNGNYGYTF.

In its sample, this clone was seen once. The chain carries TRBV5-1 and TRBJ2-5; 8 bases agree with TRBD2. This CDR3 has 14 amino acids. CDR1 and CDR2 (germline): SGHRS, YFSETQ. V lost 3 bases to trimming and J lost 2 bases; unmatched junction nucleotides: 3. The DNA of the CDR3 is TGCGCCAGCAGCTCGGGGGGGAGTCAAGAGACCCAGTACTTC. It is translated as CASSSGGSQETQYF.

The V gene is TRBV28, the J gene TRBJ2-1, with 9 bases matching TRBD2. With V trimmed by 0 bases and J by 8 bases, 5 bases remained unmatched. This CDR3 is built from 15 residues. Germline V lookup: CDR1 MDHEN, CDR2 SYDVKM. DNA of the CDR3: TGTGCCAGCAGTTTATGGGGACTAGCCCTTGATGAGCAGTTCTTC. Translated, it gives CASSLWGLALDEQFF.

This chain links TRBV28 with TRBJ1-1; D is undetermined. The V end lost 11 bases, the J end lost 10 bases, and 23 bases lay between the germline ends. CDR3 length: 13 amino acids. CDR1 MDHEN and CDR2 SYDVKM come from the germline V gene. The CDR3 spells CAALSPVISVAFF. Here the CDR3 DNA reads TGTGCCGCCCTAAGCCCAGTGATTAGTGTAGCTTTCTTT.

The rearrangement joins TRBV2 to TRBJ1-5, with TRBD1 as a possible D gene (6 bases). Germline CDR1 SNHLY, CDR2 FYNNEI. The CDR3 runs to 15 residues. Trimming stripped 7 bases from V and 1 base from J, with 14 bases between. The CDR3 coding sequence is TGTGCCAGCAAAAAACAGGGTGCCAGCAATCAGCCCCAGCATTTT. Protein product: CASKKQGASNQPQHF.

The chain is built from TRBV11-2 and TRBJ2-5; the D gene is possibly TRBD2 (6 bases). V was pared by 5 bases and J by 5 bases, with 18 bases between. In germline, CDR1 is SGHAT, CDR2 FQNNGV. CDR3 length: 15 amino acids. CDR3 amino acids: CASSPGGRLSETQYF. CDR3 nucleotides: TGTGCCAGCAGCCCCGGGGGACGCCTCTCGGAGACCCAGTACTTC.

This sequence joins TRBV7-9 and TRBJ1-2, with no clear D. Trimming removed 1 base from V and 2 bases from J, with 8 bases in between. This CDR3 contains 14 residues. CDR1 and CDR2 (germline): SEHNR, FQNEAQ (reference sequence). The CDR3: CASSLGQANYGYTF. CDR3 in DNA: TGTGCCAGCAGCTTAGGCCAGGCGAACTATGGCTACACCTTC.

Details on this clone: Here the CDR3 omits its conserved ending phenylalanine or tryptophan, so a read error is the likely source. The chain combines TRBV7-9 with TRBJ1-1; 7 nucleotides align to TRBD1. CDR1 and CDR2 (germline): SEHNR, FQNEAQ (reference sequence). The V gene end was trimmed by 5 bases and the J gene end by 6 bases; junction bases not matched to a gene: 12. This CDR3 is 15 amino acids long. The DNA of the CDR3 is TGTGCCAGCAGCGAGGCGGGACAGATCGAAGCTGAAGCTTTCCTT. Its translation: CASSEAGQIEAEAFL.

The rearrangement uses TRBV11-2 and TRBJ2-3, with D possibly being TRBD2 (5 bases). The V gene lost 3 bases and the J gene lost 10 bases, with 17 bases spanning the gap. The CDR3 spans 14 residues. The germline CDR1 and CDR2 sequences are SGHAT and FQNNGV. This CDR3 reads CASSLRLKEGAQYF. DNA of the CDR3: TGTGCCAGCAGCTTGAGGTTAAAAGAGGGCGCGCAGTATTTT.

The CDR3 here is CASSQGGFLAGGPRDTQYF. CDR3 sequence (DNA): TGCGCCAGCAGCCAAGGGGGGTTCCTAGCGGGAGGGCCGAGAGATACGCAGTATTTT. The chain employs TRBV4-1 and TRBJ2-3; 12 bases line up with TRBD2. CDR3 length equals 19 residues. Looked up from germline, CDR1 is MGHRA and CDR2 is YSYEKL. V lost 1 base and J lost 5; bases outside the gene matches: 13.

V usage is TRBV7-3 and J usage is TRBJ2-1; 7 nucleotides match TRBD1. Trimming removed 5 bases from V and 0 bases from J; junction bases left unmatched: 7. In germline, CDR1 is SGHTA, CDR2 FQGTGA. The length of the CDR3 is 16 residues. The CDR3 here is CASSLTTGISYNEQFF. CDR3 sequence (DNA): TGTGCCAGCAGCCTGACGACAGGGATCTCCTACAATGAGCAGTTCTTC. Full variable domain (rest looked up from reference TRBV7-3 and TRBJ2-1): GAGVSQTPSNKVTEKGKYVELRCDPISGHTALYWYRQSLGQGPEFLIYFQGTGAADDSGLPNDRFFAVRPEGSVSTLKIQRTERGDSAVYLCASSLTTGISYNEQFFGPGTRLTVL.

The chain links TRBV15 to TRBJ2-3; no firm D call. CDR1 and CDR2 (germline): LNHNV, YYDKDF (reference sequence). The germline V and J ends were trimmed by 2 bases and 2 bases, with 2 bases remaining between them. CDR3 length: 12 residues. This CDR3 reads CATSRPTDTQYF. Here the CDR3 DNA reads TGTGCCACCAGCAGACCCACAGATACGCAGTATTTT.

This chain uses TRBV28 with TRBJ1-2; D is ambiguous. Germline V gives CDR1 MDHEN, CDR2 SYDVKM. V lost 3 bases and J lost 6, with 14 bases in between. This CDR3 is built from 14 residues. This chain's CDR3 is CASSFPAPRDGYTF. CDR3 bases: TGTGCCAGCAGTTTCCCAGCCCCTCGAGATGGCTACACCTTC.

The chain uses TRBV15 and TRBJ2-7; 10 positions match TRBD1. CDR1 is LNHNV, CDR2 YYDKDF, per germline (reference sequence). J gave up 3 bases and V 1 base, and 3 bases lay outside the gene matches. This CDR3 is built from 15 residues. As DNA, the CDR3 is TGTGCCACCAGCAGAGCCGGGACAGGGGTCTACGAGCAGTACTTC. Its protein is CATSRAGTGVYEQYF.

This clone was observed at least ten times. The rearrangement links TRBV7-9 to TRBJ1-3; D uncertain. The germline gives CDR1 SEHNR, CDR2 FQNEAQ (reference sequence). This CDR3 has 13 amino acids. The ends were cut back, 7 bases at V and 1 base at J, with 8 bases in the middle. This CDR3 reads CASMSGSGNTIYF. The CDR3 DNA follows: TGTGCCAGCATGTCCGGGTCTGGAAACACCATATATTTT.

The V call is TRBV18, the J call TRBJ1-5; no firm D call. This CDR3 comprises 14 residues. The V end lost 2 bases, the J end lost 3 bases, and 8 bases lay between the germline ends. Germline V gene data show CDR1 as KGHSH and CDR2 as LQKENI. Written as DNA, the CDR3 is TGTGCCAGCTCACCAGGTGGTCACAATCAGCCCCAGCATTTT. Residues: CASSPGGHNQPQHF.